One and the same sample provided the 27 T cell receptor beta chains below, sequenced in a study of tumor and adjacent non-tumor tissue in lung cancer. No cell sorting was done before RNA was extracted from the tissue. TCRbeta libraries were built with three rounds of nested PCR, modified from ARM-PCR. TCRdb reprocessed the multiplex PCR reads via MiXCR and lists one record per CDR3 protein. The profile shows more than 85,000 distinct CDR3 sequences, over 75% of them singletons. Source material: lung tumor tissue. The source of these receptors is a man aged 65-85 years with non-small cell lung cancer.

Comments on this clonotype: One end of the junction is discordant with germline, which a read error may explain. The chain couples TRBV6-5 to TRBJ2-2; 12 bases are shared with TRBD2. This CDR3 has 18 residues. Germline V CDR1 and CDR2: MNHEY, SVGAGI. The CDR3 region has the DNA TGTGCCAGCAGTTACTCCGGACTAGCGGGAAGATACACCGGGGAGCTGTCTTTT. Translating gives CASSYSGLAGRYTGELSF.

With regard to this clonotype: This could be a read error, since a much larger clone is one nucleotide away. Here the CDR3 reads CASSLYVGGGYGYTF. CDR3 DNA sequence: TGTGCCAGCAGTTTGTACGTAGGGGGAGGCTATGGCTACACCTTC. This chain uses TRBV12-3 or TRBV12-4 with TRBJ1-2; possible D gene TRBD1, 6 bases. V lost 3 bases and J 4 bases, leaving 15 bases between the germline ends. The CDR3 contains 15 residues.

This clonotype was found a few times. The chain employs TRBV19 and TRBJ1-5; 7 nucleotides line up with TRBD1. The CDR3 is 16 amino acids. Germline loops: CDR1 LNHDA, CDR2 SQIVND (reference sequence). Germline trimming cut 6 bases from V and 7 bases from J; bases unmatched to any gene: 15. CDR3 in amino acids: CASSGDQGEGMQPQHF. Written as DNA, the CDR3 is TGTGCCAGTAGCGGAGACCAGGGGGAAGGAATGCAGCCCCAGCATTTT. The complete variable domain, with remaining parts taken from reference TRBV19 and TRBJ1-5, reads DGGITQSPKYLFRKEGQNVTLSCEQNLNHDAMYWYRQDPGQGLRLIYYSQIVNDFQKGDIAEGYSVSREKKESFPLTVTSAQKNPTAFYLCASSGDQGEGMQPQHFGDGTRLSIL.

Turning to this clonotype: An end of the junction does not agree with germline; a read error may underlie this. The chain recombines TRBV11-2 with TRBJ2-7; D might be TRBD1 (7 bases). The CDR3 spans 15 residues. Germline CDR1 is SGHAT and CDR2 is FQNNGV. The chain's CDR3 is CATSLDGGGRYEQYF. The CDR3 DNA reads TGTGCCACCAGCTTAGATGGAGGGGGCAGGTATGAACAGTACTTC.

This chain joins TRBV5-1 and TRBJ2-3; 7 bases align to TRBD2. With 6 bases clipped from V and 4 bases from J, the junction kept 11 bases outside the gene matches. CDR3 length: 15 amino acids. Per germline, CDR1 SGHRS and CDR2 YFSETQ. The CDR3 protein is CASKRLAGSSDTQYF. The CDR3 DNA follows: TGCGCCAGCAAACGACTAGCAGGATCATCAGATACGCAGTATTTT.

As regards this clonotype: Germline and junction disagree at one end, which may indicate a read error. The CDR3 bases are TGTGCCAGCAGCTTAGCGGGGCCTGGCACTGAAGCATTCTTT. This translates into CASSLAGPGTEAFF. The chain links TRBV7-9 to TRBJ1-1; D perhaps matches TRBD1 (5 bases). This CDR3 is built from 14 residues. Per germline, CDR1 SEHNR and CDR2 FQNEAQ (reference sequence).

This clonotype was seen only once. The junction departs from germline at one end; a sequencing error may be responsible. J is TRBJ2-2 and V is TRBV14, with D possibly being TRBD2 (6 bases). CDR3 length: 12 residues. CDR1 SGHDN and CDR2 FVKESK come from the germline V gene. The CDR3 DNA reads TGTGCCAGCAGCCTTCGCGGCGGGAAGCTGTTGTTT. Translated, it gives CASSLRGGKLLF. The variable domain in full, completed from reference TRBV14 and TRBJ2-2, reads EAGVTQFPSHSVIEKGQTVTLRCDPISGHDNLYWYRRVMGKEIKFLLHFVKESKQDESGMPNNRFLAERTGGTYSTLKVQPAELEDSGVYFCASSLRGGKLLFGEGSRLTVL.

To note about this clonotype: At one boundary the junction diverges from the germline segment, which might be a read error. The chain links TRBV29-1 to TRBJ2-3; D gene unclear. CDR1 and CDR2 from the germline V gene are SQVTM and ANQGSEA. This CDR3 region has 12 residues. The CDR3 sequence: CSVDSYTHTQYF. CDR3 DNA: TGCAGCGTTGACAGTTACACACATACACAGTATTTT.

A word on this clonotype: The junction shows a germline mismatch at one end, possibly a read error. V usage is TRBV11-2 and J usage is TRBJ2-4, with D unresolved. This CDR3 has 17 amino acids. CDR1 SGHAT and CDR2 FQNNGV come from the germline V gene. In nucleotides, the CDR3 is TGTGCCATCAGCTTAGGTGGCCCATTACTAGCCAAAAACATTCAGTACTTC. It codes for CAISLGGPLLAKNIQYF.

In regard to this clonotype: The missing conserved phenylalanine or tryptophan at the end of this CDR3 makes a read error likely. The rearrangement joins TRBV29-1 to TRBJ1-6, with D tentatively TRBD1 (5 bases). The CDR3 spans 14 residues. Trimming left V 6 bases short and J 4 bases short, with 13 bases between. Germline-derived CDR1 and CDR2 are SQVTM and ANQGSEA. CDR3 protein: CSVREGNYNSPLHL. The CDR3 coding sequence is TGCAGCGTCAGAGAGGGGAATTATAATTCACCCCTCCACCTT.

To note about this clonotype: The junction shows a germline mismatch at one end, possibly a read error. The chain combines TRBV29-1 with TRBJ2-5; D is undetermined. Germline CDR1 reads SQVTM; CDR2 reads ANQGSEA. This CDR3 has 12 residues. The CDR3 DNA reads TGCAGCGTTGAAGTATGGGTAGAGACACAGTACTTC. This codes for CSVEVWVETQYF.

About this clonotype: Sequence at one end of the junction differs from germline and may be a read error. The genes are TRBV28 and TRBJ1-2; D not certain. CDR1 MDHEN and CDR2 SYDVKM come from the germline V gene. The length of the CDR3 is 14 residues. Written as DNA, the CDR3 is TGCGCCAGCCGTTTGGTCGGCAGAACCTATGGCTACACCTTC. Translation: CASRLVGRTYGYTF.

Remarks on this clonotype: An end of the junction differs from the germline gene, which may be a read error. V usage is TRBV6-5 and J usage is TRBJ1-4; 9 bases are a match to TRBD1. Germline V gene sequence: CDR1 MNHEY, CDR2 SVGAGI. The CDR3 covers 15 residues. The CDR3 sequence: CASRFGQGRAEKLFF. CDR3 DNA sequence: TGTGCAAGCAGATTTGGACAGGGGAGAGCTGAAAAACTGTTTTTT.

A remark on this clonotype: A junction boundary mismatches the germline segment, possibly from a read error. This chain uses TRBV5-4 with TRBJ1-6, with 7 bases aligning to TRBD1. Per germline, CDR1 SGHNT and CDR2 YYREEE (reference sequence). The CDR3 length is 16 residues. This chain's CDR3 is CASRPGGVLYNSPFHF. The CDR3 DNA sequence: TGTGCCAGCAGACCAGGGGGTGTCCTATATAATTCACCCTTCCACTTT.

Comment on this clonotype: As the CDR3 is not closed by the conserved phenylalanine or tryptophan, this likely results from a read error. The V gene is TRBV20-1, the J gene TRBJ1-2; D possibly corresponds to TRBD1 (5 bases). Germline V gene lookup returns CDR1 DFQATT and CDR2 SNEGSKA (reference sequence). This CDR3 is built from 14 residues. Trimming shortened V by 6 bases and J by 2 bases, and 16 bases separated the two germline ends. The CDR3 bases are TGCAGTGCCCCTAGGGGTAGGGAGAACTATGGCTACACCATC. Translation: CSAPRGRENYGYTI.

This CDR3 is CASSQGFAAYNSRLHF. The CDR3 region has the DNA TGCGCCAGCAGCCAAGGCTTTGCAGCTTATAATTCACGTCTCCACTTT. The V call is TRBV4-1, the J call TRBJ1-6; D call uncertain. CDR1 is MGHRA and CDR2 is YSYEKL in the germline V gene. V was clipped by 1 base and J by 16 bases, with 23 bases between them. This CDR3 has 16 residues.

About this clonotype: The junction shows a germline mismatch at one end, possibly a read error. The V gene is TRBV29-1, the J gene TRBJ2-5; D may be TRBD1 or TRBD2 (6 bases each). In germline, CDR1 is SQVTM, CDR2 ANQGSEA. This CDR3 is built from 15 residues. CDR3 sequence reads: CSVREGGQVLETLYF. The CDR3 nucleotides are TGCAGCGTCCGTGAAGGGGGGCAAGTTCTGGAGACCCTGTACTTC.

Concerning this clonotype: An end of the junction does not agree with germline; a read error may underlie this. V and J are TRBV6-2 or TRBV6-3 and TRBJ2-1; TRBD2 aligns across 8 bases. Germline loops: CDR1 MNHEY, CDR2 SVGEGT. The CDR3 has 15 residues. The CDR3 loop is CASSPGLGITNEQIF. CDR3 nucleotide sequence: TGTGCCAGCAGCCCGGGACTAGGCATTACCAATGAGCAGATCTTC.

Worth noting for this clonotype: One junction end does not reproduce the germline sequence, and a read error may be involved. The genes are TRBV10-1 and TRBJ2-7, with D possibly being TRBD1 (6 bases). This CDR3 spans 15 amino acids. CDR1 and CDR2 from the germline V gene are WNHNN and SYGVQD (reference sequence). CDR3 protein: CASSSTGSSPGEQYF. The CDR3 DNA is TGCGCTAGCAGTTCAACAGGGTCGAGTCCCGGCGAGCAGTACTTC.

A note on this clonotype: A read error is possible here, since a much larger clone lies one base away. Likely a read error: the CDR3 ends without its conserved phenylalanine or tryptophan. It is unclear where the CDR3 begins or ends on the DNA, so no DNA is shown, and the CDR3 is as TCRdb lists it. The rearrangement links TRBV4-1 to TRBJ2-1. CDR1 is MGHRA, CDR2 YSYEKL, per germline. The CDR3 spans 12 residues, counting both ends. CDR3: CASSQVGNEHFL.

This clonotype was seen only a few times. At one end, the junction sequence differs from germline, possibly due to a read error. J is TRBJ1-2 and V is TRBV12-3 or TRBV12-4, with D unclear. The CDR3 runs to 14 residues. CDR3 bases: TGTGCCAGAAGTTTAGCGGTGAGCTTCCGTCGCTACACCTTC. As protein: CARSLAVSFRRYTF.

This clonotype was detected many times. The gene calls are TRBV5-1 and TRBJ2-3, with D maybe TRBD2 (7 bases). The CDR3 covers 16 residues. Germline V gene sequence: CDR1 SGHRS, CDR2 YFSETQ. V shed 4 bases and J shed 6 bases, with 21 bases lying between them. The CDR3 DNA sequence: TGCGCCAGCAGCCCCTTTTATTCGGGGGGCTCGGATACGCAGTATTTT. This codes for CASSPFYSGGSDTQYF. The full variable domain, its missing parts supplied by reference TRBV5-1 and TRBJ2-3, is KAGVTQTPRYLIKTRGQQVTLSCSPISGHRSVSWYQQTPGQGLQFLFEYFSETQRNKGNFPGRFSGRQFSNSRSEMNVSTLELGDSALYLCASSPFYSGGSDTQYFGPGTRLTVL.

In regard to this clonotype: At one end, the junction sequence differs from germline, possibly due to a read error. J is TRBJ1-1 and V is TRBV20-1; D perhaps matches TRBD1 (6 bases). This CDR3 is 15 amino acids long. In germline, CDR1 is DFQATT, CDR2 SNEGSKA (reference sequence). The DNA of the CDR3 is TGCAGTGCCGACCCCTACAGGGAAGAGAACACTGAAGCTTCCTTT. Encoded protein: CSADPYREENTEASF.

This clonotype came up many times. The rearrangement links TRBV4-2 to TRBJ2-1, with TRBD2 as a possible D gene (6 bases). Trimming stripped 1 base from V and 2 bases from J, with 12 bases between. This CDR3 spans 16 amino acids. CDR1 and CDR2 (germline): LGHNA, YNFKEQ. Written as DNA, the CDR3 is TGTGCCAGCAGCCAAGGAGGGACTTCCACCTACAATGAGCAGTTCTTC. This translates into CASSQGGTSTYNEQFF.

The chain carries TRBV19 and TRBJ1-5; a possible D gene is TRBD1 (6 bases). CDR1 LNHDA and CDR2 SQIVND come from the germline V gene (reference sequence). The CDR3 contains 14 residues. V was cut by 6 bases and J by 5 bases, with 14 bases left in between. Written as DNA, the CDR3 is TGTGCCAGTAGAAATTCACAGGGCTATCAGCCCCAGCATTTT. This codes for CASRNSQGYQPQHF.

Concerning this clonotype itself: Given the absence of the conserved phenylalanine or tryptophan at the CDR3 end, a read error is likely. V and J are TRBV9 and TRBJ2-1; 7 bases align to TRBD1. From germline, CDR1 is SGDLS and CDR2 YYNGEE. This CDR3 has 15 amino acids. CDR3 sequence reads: CVSSVTQGAYNEQFI. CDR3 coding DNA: TGTGTCAGCAGCGTAACCCAGGGGGCCTACAATGAGCAGTTCATC.

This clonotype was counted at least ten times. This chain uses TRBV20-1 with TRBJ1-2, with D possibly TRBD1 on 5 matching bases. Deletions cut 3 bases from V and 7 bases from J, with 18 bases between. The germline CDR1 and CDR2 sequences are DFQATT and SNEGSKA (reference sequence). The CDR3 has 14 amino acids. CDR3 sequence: CSASAPSGYGGYTF. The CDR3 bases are TGCAGTGCTAGCGCACCCTCAGGGTACGGTGGCTACACCTTC.